This TCR beta chain emerged from a study of blood T cells in healthy people across ages. Together with a sample-barcoded 5' primer, a J-beta primer mix was included in a second PCR lasting about 6 to 12 cycles. A 12-random-nucleotide template-switch adaptor tagged each cDNA molecule. Every individual sample yielded 3 million or more paired-end reads (each containing CDR3). TCRdb analysed the 5' RACE reads with MiXCR anew, one entry per CDR3 protein. Of hundreds of thousands of distinct CDR3 sequences listed, approximately 48% are singletons. General observations from the study: While age rose, TCR beta diversity per million T cells dropped in a roughly linear way. The study could not conclusively compare naive and antigen-experienced cells, given its unsorted PBMCs.

As concerns this clonotype: Its antigen is still unknown.

This CDR3 contains 12 residues. Deletions cut 9 bases from V and 2 bases from J, with 11 bases between. CDR1 and CDR2 (germline): MNHEY, SVGAGI. The sequenced sample consisted of blood. The receptor comes from a man aged 60 to 69 in good health. The V gene is TRBV6-5, the J gene TRBJ2-7; no firm D call. This CDR3 reads CASQVVPYEQYF. CDR3 in DNA: TGTGCCAGTCAGGTAGTCCCCTACGAGCAGTACTTC.